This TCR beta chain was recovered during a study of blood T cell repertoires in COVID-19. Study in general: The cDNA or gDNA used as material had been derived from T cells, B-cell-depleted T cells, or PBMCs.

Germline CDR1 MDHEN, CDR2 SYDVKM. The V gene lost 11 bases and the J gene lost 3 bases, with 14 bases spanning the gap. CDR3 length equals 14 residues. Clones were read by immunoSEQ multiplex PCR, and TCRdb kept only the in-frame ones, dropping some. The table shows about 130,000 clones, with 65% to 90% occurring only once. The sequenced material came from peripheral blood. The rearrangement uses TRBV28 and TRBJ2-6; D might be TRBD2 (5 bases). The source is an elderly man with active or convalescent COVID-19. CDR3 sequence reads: CAADAGFGANVLTF. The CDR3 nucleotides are TGTGCCGCAGACGCGGGTTTTGGGGCCAACGTCCTGACTTTC.